Reported below is one T cell receptor (beta chain). Antigen unknown. Purification of the CD8+ and CD4+ T cells relied on negative isolation, and TEMRA cells underwent FACS enrichment. These data belong to a study of CD8 T cells in Susac syndrome. Study-wide findings and caveats: The authors acknowledged that the study's TCR sequencing and HLA analysis involved relatively few individuals.

V was clipped by 3 bases and J by 4 bases, with 16 bases between them. Germline values: CDR1 LGHNA, CDR2 YNFKEQ. There are 16 residues in the CDR3. With random hexamers, roughly 0.5 to 1 ug RNA was reverse transcribed. Amplification of TCR beta CDR3 spanned 54 Vbeta and 13 Jbeta via immunoSEQ multiplex PCR. One entry per CDR3 protein, called by TCRdb with MiXCR from the immunoSEQ multiplex PCR reads. The sample has under 200,000 distinct CDR3 sequences, around 95% seen once. The sequencing sample was made of CD4+ T cells from PBMCs. This receptor was obtained from a human donor in good health. This chain links TRBV4-2 with TRBJ2-1, with TRBD1 as a possible D gene (5 bases). The CDR3 sequence: CASSQAKGITYNEQFF. The CDR3 coding sequence is TGTGCCAGCAGCCAGGCTAAGGGGATAACATACAATGAGCAGTTCTTC.